This T cell receptor (beta chain) is from a study of technical replicates of blood from a handful of donors. This CDR3 comprises 12 residues. Assay: immunoSEQ multiplex PCR; the TCRdb copy retains only in-frame clones and omits some. The sample has about 88,000 clones, around 94% seen once; the top ten hold around 0.25%. This receptor was identified in a human donor in good health. The rearrangement joins TRBV5-3 to TRBJ2-1; D unclear. TRBV5-3 is flagged as an ORF with uncertain function. Sample: T cells isolated from PBMCs. The chain's CDR3 is CAHSLIWNEQFF. The CDR3 DNA is TGTGCACATAGCTTGATTTGGAATGAGCAGTTCTTC.